The clone carrying this T cell receptor (beta chain) was recorded once. TCRdb keeps only in-frame clones here, not all; method: immunoSEQ multiplex PCR. The data contain about 120,000 clones, approximately 88% of them singletons. This record comes from a study of control samples from healthy donors and cancer patients. In germline, CDR1 is SGDLS, CDR2 YYNGEE. The J segment lost 4 bases and the V segment lost 4 bases, leaving 11 bases of the junction unmatched. The CDR3 covers 15 residues. The receptor was derived from a man aged 35 to 55 in good health. The sequencing sample was made of blood. The chain combines TRBV9 with TRBJ2-7; 7 bases match TRBD1. CDR3 nucleotide sequence: TGTGCCAGCAGCCCAGGGGGTGTTGGGTCTTACGAGCAGTACTTC. Amino acids: CASSPGGVGSYEQYF. The full variable domain, with the rest looked up from reference TRBV9 and TRBJ2-7, is DSGVTQTPKHLITATGQRVTLRCSPRSGDLSVYWYQQSLDQGLQFLIQYYNGEERAKGNILERFSAQQFPDLHSELNLSSLELGDSALYFCASSPGGVGSYEQYFGPGTRLTVT.